The 15 T cell receptor beta chains given below trace back to one sample, sequenced in a study of blood T cells in healthy people across ages. Together with a sample-barcoded 5' primer, a J-beta primer mix was included in a second PCR lasting about 6 to 11 cycles. Using its own MiXCR run on the 5' RACE reads, TCRdb lists one record per CDR3 protein. This table holds 700,000 or so distinct CDR3 sequences, 22% found once. The sequencing input was blood. These receptors were taken from a man in his 70s in good health.

The chain couples TRBV4-1 to TRBJ2-5; D gene ambiguous. The germline V and J ends were trimmed by 1 base and 4 bases, with 10 bases remaining between them. This CDR3 is built from 14 residues. Germline-derived CDR1 and CDR2 are MGHRA and YSYEKL. The CDR3 DNA reads as TGCGCCAGCAGCCAAGGAGGCCCGAGAGAGACCCAGTACTTC. It codes for CASSQGGPRETQYF.

The J gene is TRBJ2-7, the V gene TRBV5-1; 12 bases are shared with TRBD2. Germline loops: CDR1 SGHRS, CDR2 YFSETQ. There are 14 residues in the CDR3. Trimming cost V 2 bases and J 7 bases; bases outside gene matches: 4. CDR3 nucleotide sequence: TGCGCCAGCAGCTTTGGACTAGCGGGGCCTGAGCAGTACTTC. It codes for CASSFGLAGPEQYF.

The V and J genes are TRBV7-6 and TRBJ2-6; no reliable D call. Germline V gene sequence: CDR1 SGHVS, CDR2 FNYEAQ. V lost 5 bases and J 0 bases, leaving 11 bases between the germline ends. CDR3 length: 16 amino acids. Here the CDR3 reads CASSPYGGSGANVLTF. The CDR3 DNA reads as TGTGCCAGCAGCCCTTACGGCGGCTCTGGGGCCAACGTCCTGACTTTC.

This clonotype occurred a few times. The chain has TRBV9 and TRBJ2-5, with D possibly matching TRBD2 (5 bases). The V end was cut by 0 bases, the J end by 1 base, with 10 bases between. There are 15 residues in the CDR3. The germline gives CDR1 SGDLS, CDR2 YYNGEE. The CDR3 DNA follows: TGTGCCAGCAGCGTAGGGGGAGTCGGCCAAGAGACCCAGTACTTC. It yields the protein CASSVGGVGQETQYF.

This clonotype was detected many times. V usage is TRBV10-3 and J usage is TRBJ2-3; TRBD1 is a possible D gene (5 bases). The ends were cut back, 3 bases at V and 2 bases at J, with 18 bases in the middle. Germline V CDR1 and CDR2: ENHRY, SYGVKD. This CDR3 spans 17 amino acids. This chain's CDR3 is CAISERQIGPPTDTQYF. The CDR3, as DNA: TGTGCCATCAGTGAACGACAGATCGGTCCCCCCACAGATACGCAGTATTTT.

This clonotype was observed many times. The V and J genes are TRBV4-2 and TRBJ2-5, with TRBD2 identical over 8 bases. The CDR3 covers 14 residues. The germline V gene encodes CDR1 LGHNA and CDR2 YNFKEQ. V was clipped by 4 bases and J by 7 bases; unmatched bases: 8. As DNA, the CDR3 is TGTGCCAGCAGCCCGGGACTAGTCGGGATGACCCAGTACTTC. Its protein is CASSPGLVGMTQYF.

This clonotype was counted only a few times. The chain recombines TRBV2 with TRBJ2-7; perhaps D is TRBD1 or TRBD2 (5 bases each). Germline V gene lookup returns CDR1 SNHLY and CDR2 FYNNEI. The CDR3 runs 14 residues. Trimming took off 6 bases at V and 2 bases at J, with 14 bases between the two ends. CDR3 in amino acids: CASSGTGFPYEQYV. CDR3 nucleotide sequence: TGTGCCAGCAGCGGGACGGGGTTCCCCTACGAGCAGTACGTC.

This clonotype was counted a few times. The V call is TRBV6-4, the J call TRBJ1-1; D is uncertain. Per the germline V gene, CDR1 is MRHNA and CDR2 is SNTAGT. There are 13 residues in the CDR3. The germline V and J ends were trimmed by 4 bases and 0 bases, with 6 bases remaining between them. The CDR3 sequence: CASSAELNTEAFF. DNA of the CDR3: TGTGCCAGCAGTGCCGAGCTGAACACTGAAGCTTTCTTT.

This clonotype has just a few counts. V is TRBV20-1 and J is TRBJ2-5, with TRBD2 matching over 7 bases. Germline V gene data show CDR1 as DFQATT and CDR2 as SNEGSKA (reference sequence). CDR3 length: 14 residues. The V and J ends lost 6 bases and 4 bases, in that order; junction bases with no gene match: 11. The CDR3 DNA reads as TGCAGTGCGGACGAAACCTTAGCGGGAGAGACCCAGTACTTC. It codes for CSADETLAGETQYF.

This clonotype was recorded a few times. The V gene is TRBV9, the J gene TRBJ2-1; TRBD2 aligns across 10 bases. The trim removed 1 base at V and 4 bases at J, leaving 11 bases unmatched. The V gene's germline CDR1 is SGDLS and CDR2 YYNGEE. The CDR3 totals 18 residues. CDR3 loop: CASSVTPLAGGQYNEQFF. CDR3 nucleotide sequence: TGTGCCAGCAGCGTAACCCCCTTAGCGGGAGGACAGTACAATGAGCAGTTCTTC.

The genes are TRBV7-6 and TRBJ1-2, with D unresolved. The CDR3 length is 17 residues. Trimming left V 5 bases short and J 0 bases short, with 19 bases between. CDR1 is SGHVS, CDR2 FNYEAQ, per germline. The CDR3: CASSQRGSRETNYGYTF. The CDR3 region has the DNA TGTGCCAGCAGCCAACGGGGTTCCCGGGAAACTAACTATGGCTACACCTTC.

The chain employs TRBV28 and TRBJ1-1; weak D call: TRBD1 (5 bases). Deletions cut 5 bases from V and 0 bases from J, with 13 bases between. This CDR3 has 15 amino acids. Germline V gives CDR1 MDHEN, CDR2 SYDVKM. The DNA of the CDR3 is TGTGCCAGCAGTGCCTACGGGGGGATGAACACTGAAGCTTTCTTT. This encodes CASSAYGGMNTEAFF.

In this sample, this clonotype turned up once. V gene TRBV19 combines with J gene TRBJ2-4; possibly TRBD1 for D (6 bases). Looked up from germline, CDR1 is LNHDA and CDR2 is SQIVND (reference sequence). This CDR3 is built from 13 residues. Trimming removed 5 bases at V and 9 bases at J, with 14 bases between. The chain's CDR3 is CASSSAGVLIQYF. The CDR3 DNA is TGTGCCAGTAGTTCTGCAGGGGTGCTCATTCAGTACTTC. The full variable domain, rest sourced from reference TRBV19 and TRBJ2-4, is DGGITQSPKYLFRKEGQNVTLSCEQNLNHDAMYWYRQDPGQGLRLIYYSQIVNDFQKGDIAEGYSVSREKKESFPLTVTSAQKNPTAFYLCASSSAGVLIQYFGAGTRLSVL.

This clonotype has a count of ten or more. The chain links TRBV12-3 or TRBV12-4 to TRBJ1-2, with TRBD1 matching 8 bases. This CDR3 has 14 residues. V lost 5 bases, J lost 0 bases, and 2 bases stayed unmatched. The CDR3 DNA reads TGTGCCAGCAGTCAGGACAGGGCTAACTATGGCTACACCTTC. This gives the protein CASSQDRANYGYTF.

This sequence joins TRBV10-3 and TRBJ2-7; the match to TRBD2 covers 8 bases. V dropped 3 bases and J dropped 10; count of bases not matched to a gene: 8. This CDR3 spans 13 amino acids. CDR1 is ENHRY, CDR2 SYGVKD, per germline. CDR3 DNA: TGTGCCATCAGTGACCCCACGCGGGAGGTCCAGTACGTC. Its protein is CAISDPTREVQYV.